This T cell receptor beta chain was found in a study of shared clonotypes between healthy human individuals. Study-wide background: Per-donor plates numbered three CD4 naive, three CD4 memory, two CD8 naive and one CD8 memory.

CD45RO negativity and positive selection for CCR7 defined naive CD8 cells, a population that excluded terminally differentiated effector memory CD45RA+ cells. The V end was cut by 1 base, the J end by 0 bases, with 6 bases between. The CDR3 runs to 14 residues. CDR1 is MGHRA, CDR2 YSYEKL, per germline. Data came from immunoSEQ multiplex PCR; TCRdb stores just in-frame clones and leaves some out. The sample yields 1.5 million to 2.5 million clones, over 85% seen once. This clone was recorded once. The receptor's source is a man between 18 and 29 years old in good health. Sequencing input: naive CD8+ T cells sorted from blood. The V call is TRBV4-1, the J call TRBJ1-2; D is unresolved. The CDR3 protein is CASSQGVANYGYTF. The CDR3 nucleotides are TGCGCCAGCAGCCAAGGAGTAGCTAACTATGGCTACACCTTC.